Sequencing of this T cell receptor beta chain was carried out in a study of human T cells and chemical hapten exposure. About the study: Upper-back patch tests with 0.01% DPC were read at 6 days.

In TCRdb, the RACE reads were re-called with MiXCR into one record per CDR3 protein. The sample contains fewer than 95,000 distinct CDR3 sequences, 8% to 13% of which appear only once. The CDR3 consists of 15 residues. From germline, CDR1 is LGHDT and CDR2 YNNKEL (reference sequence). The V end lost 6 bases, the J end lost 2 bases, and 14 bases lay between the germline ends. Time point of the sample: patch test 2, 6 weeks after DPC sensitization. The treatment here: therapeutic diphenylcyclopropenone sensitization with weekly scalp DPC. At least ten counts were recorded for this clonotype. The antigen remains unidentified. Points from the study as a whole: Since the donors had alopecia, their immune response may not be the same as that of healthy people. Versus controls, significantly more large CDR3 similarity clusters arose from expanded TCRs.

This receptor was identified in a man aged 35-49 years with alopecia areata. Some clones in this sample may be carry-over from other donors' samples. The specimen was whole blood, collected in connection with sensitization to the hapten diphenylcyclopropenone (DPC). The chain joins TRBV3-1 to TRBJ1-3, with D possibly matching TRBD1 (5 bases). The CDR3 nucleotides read TGTGCCAGCAGTCGCAGGGTTGGTGCTGGAAACACCATATATTTT. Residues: CASSRRVGAGNTIYF. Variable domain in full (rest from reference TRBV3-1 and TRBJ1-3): DTAVSQTPKYLVTQMGNDKSIKCEQNLGHDTMYWYKQDSKKFLKIMFSYNNKELIINETVPNRFSPKSPDKAHLNLHINSLELGDSAVYFCASSRRVGAGNTIYFGEGSWLTVV.